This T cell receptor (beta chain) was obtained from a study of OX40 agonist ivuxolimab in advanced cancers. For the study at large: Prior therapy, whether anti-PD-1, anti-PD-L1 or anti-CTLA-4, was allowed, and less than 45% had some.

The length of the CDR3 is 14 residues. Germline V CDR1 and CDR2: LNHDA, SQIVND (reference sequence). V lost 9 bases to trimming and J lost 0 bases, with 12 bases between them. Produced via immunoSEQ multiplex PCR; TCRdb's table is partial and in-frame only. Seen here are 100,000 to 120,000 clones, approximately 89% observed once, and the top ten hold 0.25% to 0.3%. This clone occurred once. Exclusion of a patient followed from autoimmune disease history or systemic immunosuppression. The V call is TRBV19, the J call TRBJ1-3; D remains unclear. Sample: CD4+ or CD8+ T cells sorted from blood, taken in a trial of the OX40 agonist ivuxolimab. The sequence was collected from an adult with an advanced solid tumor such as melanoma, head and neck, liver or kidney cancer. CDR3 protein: CASRADSSGNTIYF. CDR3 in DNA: TGTGCCAGCCGGGCCGATTCCTCTGGAAACACCATATATTTT.